One sample yielded the 31 T cell receptor beta chains listed below, sequenced in a study of cytomegalovirus exposure and HLA in healthy donors. Amplification used 60 Vbeta primers and 13 Jbeta primers. TCRdb's copy holds only in-frame clones and misses some; the assay was immunoSEQ multiplex PCR. The table lists 110,000 or so clones, over 70% of them singletons, with about 4.2% in the top ten. The source material was PBMCs. Receptors originate from a woman aged 35 to 49 in good health and CMV-seropositive.

The CDR3 reads CASSPRRGYDEKLFF. In nucleotides, the CDR3 is TGTGCCAGCAGCCCCCGTAGAGGGTACGATGAAAAACTGTTTTTT. The J gene is TRBJ1-4, the V gene TRBV5-6, with D hard to call. Germline V gene lookup returns CDR1 SGHDT and CDR2 YYEEEE. The CDR3 contains 15 residues. Trimming left V 4 bases short and J 6 bases short, with 16 bases between.

V usage is TRBV30 and J usage is TRBJ2-1; 11 nucleotides agree with TRBD2. The length of the CDR3 is 17 residues. Germline CDR1 is GTSNPN and CDR2 is SVGIG (reference sequence). V shed 4 bases and J 5 bases; nucleotides not matched to a gene: 13. CDR3 DNA: TGTGCCTGGATCCCCCCCCCGGGTAGCGGGGGGGACAATGAGCAGTTCTTC. As protein: CAWIPPPGSGGDNEQFF.

This clone was counted a few times. The chain links TRBV7-8 to TRBJ2-7; D possibly corresponds to TRBD1 (5 bases). Per the germline V gene, CDR1 is SGHVS and CDR2 is FQNEAQ. This CDR3 has 16 residues. Trimming took 1 base from V and 4 from J, leaving 17 bases between them. The CDR3 nucleotides read TGTGCCAGCAGCTTAGAACCGGACCCAAGGGGATACGAGCAGTACTTC. Amino acids: CASSLEPDPRGYEQYF.

The chain uses TRBV7-6 and TRBJ2-5, with D possibly TRBD2 on 5 matching bases. The tail of the sequence fits TRBJ2-7 better, so the J call may be wrong. CDR1 and CDR2 (germline): SGHVS, FNYEAQ. The CDR3 totals 14 residues. CDR3 protein: CASSRGRWDYEQYF. The CDR3 nucleotides read TGTGCCAGCAGCCGGGGTAGGTGGGATTACGAGCAGTACTTC.

The rearrangement uses TRBV14 and TRBJ2-5; 8 bases match TRBD1. V lost 4 bases and J lost 1; bases outside the gene matches: 2. Germline V gene sequence: CDR1 SGHDN, CDR2 FVKESK. There are 14 residues in the CDR3. The CDR3 here is CASSPGQAQETQYF. DNA for the CDR3: TGTGCCAGCAGCCCGGGACAGGCCCAAGAGACCCAGTACTTC.

V gene TRBV25-1 combines with J gene TRBJ2-3, with 7 bases aligning to TRBD2. Trimming cost V 9 bases and J 3 bases; bases outside gene matches: 3. There are 12 residues in the CDR3. The germline gives CDR1 MGHDK, CDR2 SYGVNS. The CDR3, as DNA: TGTGCCAGTATTAGCGGGACAGATACGCAGTATTTT. Translating it yields CASISGTDTQYF.

The chain joins TRBV2 to TRBJ2-7; weak D call: TRBD1 (6 bases). The CDR3 contains 15 residues. Trimming left V 6 bases short and J 2 bases short, with 17 bases between. Germline V gene lookup returns CDR1 SNHLY and CDR2 FYNNEI. CDR3 nucleotides: TGTGCCAGCAGCGGAACAGGGCTGGGAGCCTACGAGCAGTACTTC. Encoded protein: CASSGTGLGAYEQYF.

The chain uses TRBV7-6 and TRBJ2-5, with D possibly matching TRBD1 (5 bases). The better agreement between TRBJ2-7 and the DNA end casts doubt on the J call. The germline CDR1 and CDR2 sequences are SGHVS and FNYEAQ. The CDR3 runs 14 residues. As DNA, the CDR3 is TGTGCCAGCAGCTTAGCGCCTCAGGGCTACGAGCAGTACTTC. It specifies CASSLAPQGYEQYF.

This clone has only a few counts. J is TRBJ2-3 and V is TRBV18; 8 nucleotides agree with TRBD1. The CDR3 totals 15 residues. With V trimmed by 6 bases and J by 5 bases, 10 bases remained unmatched. Germline CDR1 is KGHSH and CDR2 is LQKENI. The CDR3 loop is CASSLGGQVGDTQYF. DNA for the CDR3: TGTGCCAGCTCCCTGGGGGGACAGGTAGGAGATACGCAGTATTTT.

As DNA, the CDR3 is TGCGCCAGCAGCCAAGTCCAGGGGGCTGACTATGGCTACACCTTC. It yields the protein CASSQVQGADYGYTF. V gene TRBV4-3 combines with J gene TRBJ1-2; 8 nucleotides agree with TRBD1. With 1 base clipped from V and 3 bases from J, the junction kept 4 bases outside the gene matches. CDR1 is LGHNA and CDR2 is YSLEER in the germline V gene. The CDR3 totals 15 residues.

V is TRBV4-1 and J is TRBJ2-3; maybe TRBD2 (7 bases). V lost 0 bases, J lost 1 base, and 17 bases lay in between. This CDR3 contains 18 residues. Germline values: CDR1 MGHRA, CDR2 YSYEKL. CDR3 coding DNA: TGCGCCAGCAGCCAAGAGGCGGGGGCGGGGACGCGCACAGATACGCAGTATTTT. Translating it yields CASSQEAGAGTRTDTQYF.

The chain's CDR3 is CASSNGGRGRYEQYF. For the CDR3, the DNA is TGTGCCAGCAGCAACGGGGGCAGGGGGAGATACGAGCAGTACTTC. This chain links TRBV5-4 with TRBJ2-7; D might be TRBD1 (7 bases). CDR3 length: 15 amino acids. V was pared by 4 bases and J by 4 bases, with 18 bases between. Germline V gene lookup returns CDR1 SGHNT and CDR2 YYREEE (reference sequence). Full variable domain (missing parts from reference TRBV5-4 and TRBJ2-7): ETGVTQSPTHLIKTRGQQVTLRCSSQSGHNTVSWYQQALGQGPQFIFQYYREEENGRGNFPPRFSGLQFPNYSSELNVNALELDDSALYLCASSNGGRGRYEQYFGPGTRLTVT.

The chain joins TRBV7-6 to TRBJ1-2; tentatively, D is TRBD1 (5 bases). Germline-derived CDR1 and CDR2 are SGHVS and FNYEAQ. This CDR3 is 16 amino acids long. V was pared by 3 bases and J by 4 bases, with 18 bases between. CDR3 sequence (DNA): TGTGCCAGCAGCTTGTACGTCGGCAGGGATCGCTATGGCTACACCTTC. Amino acid sequence: CASSLYVGRDRYGYTF. Full variable domain (rest looked up from reference TRBV7-6 and TRBJ1-2): GAGVSQSPRYKVTKRGQDVALRCDPISGHVSLYWYRQALGQGPEFLTYFNYEAQQDKSGLPNDRFSAERPEGSISTLTIQRTEQRDSAMYRCASSLYVGRDRYGYTFGSGTRLTVV.

V usage is TRBV7-6 and J usage is TRBJ2-3; D is unresolved. V was clipped by 2 bases and J by 11 bases, with 14 bases between them. The germline V gene has CDR1 SGHVS and CDR2 FNYEAQ. The CDR3 runs 13 residues. This chain's CDR3 is CASSLSSQTGQYF. For the CDR3, the DNA is TGTGCCAGCAGCTTAAGTTCTCAGACGGGGCAGTATTTT. The full variable domain, in which reference TRBV7-6 and TRBJ2-3 provide the parts outside the CDR3, is GAGVSQSPRYKVTKRGQDVALRCDPISGHVSLYWYRQALGQGPEFLTYFNYEAQQDKSGLPNDRFSAERPEGSISTLTIQRTEQRDSAMYRCASSLSSQTGQYFGPGTRLTVL.

The chain links TRBV5-1 to TRBJ1-4; weak D call: TRBD1 (5 bases). CDR1 is SGHRS, CDR2 YFSETQ, per germline. The V and J ends lost 4 bases and 4 bases respectively, with 14 bases between them. The CDR3 spans 15 residues. CDR3 residues: CASSPGGSGNEKLFF. The CDR3 bases are TGCGCCAGCAGCCCGGGGGGTTCGGGTAATGAAAAACTGTTTTTT.

The chain uses TRBV1 and TRBJ2-1; the table's D gene call, TRBD2, was not cross checked with the DNA. TRBV1 is reported as a pseudogene. This CDR3 contains 19 residues. CDR3 region: CTSSQSGGGGGAGDNEQFF. CDR3 nucleotide sequence: TGCACCAGCAGCCAATCCGGAGGTGGGGGGGGCGCAGGGGACAATGAGCAGTTCTTC.

The chain uses TRBV27 and TRBJ1-1; 8 bases are shared with TRBD1. The CDR3 has 15 amino acids. V shed 4 bases and J 0 bases; nucleotides not matched to a gene: 4. The germline CDR1 and CDR2 sequences are MNHEY and SMNVEV (reference sequence). For the CDR3, the DNA is TGTGCCAGCAGTTCCTGGACAGGGTTGAACACTGAAGCTTTCTTT. Its translation is CASSSWTGLNTEAFF.

The chain carries TRBV6-5 and TRBJ1-3, with a tentative D call TRBD1 (6 bases). The CDR3 extends over 14 amino acids. Germline V gene lookup returns CDR1 MNHEY and CDR2 SVGAGI. The germline V and J ends were trimmed by 6 bases and 2 bases, with 11 bases remaining between them. The CDR3 region is CASRQGNPGNTIYF. The CDR3 bases are TGTGCCAGCAGACAGGGTAATCCTGGAAACACCATATATTTT.

The J gene is TRBJ2-1, the V gene TRBV30, with D tentatively TRBD1 (6 bases). This CDR3 is 15 amino acids long. V was cut by 0 bases and J by 4 bases, with 13 bases left in between. Germline CDR1 GTSNPN, CDR2 SVGIG (reference sequence). CDR3 sequence reads: CAWSVQGRGYNEQFF. The CDR3, as DNA: TGTGCCTGGAGTGTTCAGGGCAGGGGTTACAATGAGCAGTTCTTC.

J is TRBJ2-3 and V is TRBV5-1, with D possibly matching TRBD2 (6 bases). Germline CDR1 SGHRS, CDR2 YFSETQ. V shed 3 bases and J shed 1 base, with 9 bases lying between them. CDR3 size: 14 residues. CDR3 nucleotide sequence: TGCGCCAGCAGCTGGTGGGGGGGCACAGATACGCAGTATTTT. This gives the protein CASSWWGGTDTQYF.

Here the CDR3 reads CASSMIGETYGYTF. CDR3 coding DNA: TGTGCCAGTAGTATGATAGGAGAGACCTATGGCTACACCTTC. This chain uses TRBV19 with TRBJ1-2, with D unresolved. The germline gives CDR1 LNHDA, CDR2 SQIVND (reference sequence). The CDR3 totals 14 residues. With 3 bases removed from V and 4 bases from J, the gap between germline ends came to 12 bases.

This clone was observed a few times. For the CDR3, the DNA is TGTGCCAGCACCAGGAACCGGGACTTCCAAGAGACCCAGTACTTC. Its translation: CASTRNRDFQETQYF. The chain couples TRBV27 to TRBJ2-5; D possibly corresponds to TRBD2 (6 bases). V lost 7 bases to trimming and J lost 1 base, with 16 bases between them. CDR3 size: 15 residues. Germline V gene sequence: CDR1 MNHEY, CDR2 SMNVEV (reference sequence).

The chain recombines TRBV19 with TRBJ1-4; D possibly corresponds to TRBD1 (5 bases). The germline V and J ends were trimmed by 4 bases and 7 bases, with 10 bases remaining between them. Germline loops: CDR1 LNHDA, CDR2 SQIVND (reference sequence). The CDR3 is made up of 13 amino acids. The CDR3 DNA reads as TGTGCCAGTAGTACCAGGGTGTCTGAAAAACTGTTTTTT. Its protein is CASSTRVSEKLFF. The whole variable domain, filled in from reference TRBV19 and TRBJ1-4, reads DGGITQSPKYLFRKEGQNVTLSCEQNLNHDAMYWYRQDPGQGLRLIYYSQIVNDFQKGDIAEGYSVSREKKESFPLTVTSAQKNPTAFYLCASSTRVSEKLFFGSGTQLSVL.

The chain recombines TRBV2 with TRBJ2-5; the match to TRBD2 covers 12 bases. The CDR3 covers 18 residues. Unmatched junction bases numbered 6, after V lost 1 base and J lost 0 bases. Germline CDR1 is SNHLY and CDR2 is FYNNEI. The CDR3 sequence is CASSEEASGGAYQETQYF. For the CDR3, the DNA is TGTGCCAGCAGTGAAGAAGCTAGCGGGGGGGCATACCAAGAGACCCAGTACTTC.

This clone was seen a few times. The chain couples TRBV2 to TRBJ2-2; 8 bases fit TRBD2. Germline CDR1 and CDR2: SNHLY and FYNNEI. This CDR3 has 14 amino acids. J lost 6 bases, V lost 7 bases, and 7 bases had no gene match. CDR3 protein: CASMSGGSAGELFF. In nucleotides, the CDR3 is TGTGCCAGCATGAGCGGGGGATCGGCCGGGGAGCTGTTTTTT.

CDR3 in DNA: TGCAGCGTCTTAGCGGGAGGGCCCTACGAGCAGTACTTC. As protein: CSVLAGGPYEQYF. The chain carries TRBV29-1 and TRBJ2-7; 11 bases fit TRBD2. The ends lost 6 bases at V and 2 bases at J; junction bases unmatched: 3. The germline V gene encodes CDR1 SQVTM and CDR2 ANQGSEA. The CDR3 loop spans 13 amino acids.

The chain carries TRBV19 and TRBJ1-5, with D unresolved. The CDR3 length is 13 residues. V dropped 7 bases and J dropped 0 bases, with 7 bases sitting between them. In germline, CDR1 is LNHDA, CDR2 SQIVND (reference sequence). The CDR3 DNA sequence: TGTGCCAGTACGGTGCGTAGCAATCAGCCCCAGCATTTT. Translated: CASTVRSNQPQHF.

This chain connects TRBV19 to TRBJ1-5, with D possibly TRBD1 on 5 matching bases. CDR1 is LNHDA, CDR2 SQIVND, per germline (reference sequence). The CDR3 totals 16 residues. V was clipped by 5 bases and J by 0 bases, with 14 bases between them. The CDR3 DNA sequence: TGTGCCAGTAGTCCACGTTGGGGGGATAGCAATCAGCCCCAGCATTTT. It is translated as CASSPRWGDSNQPQHF.

This clone was detected once. V usage is TRBV4-1 and J usage is TRBJ1-1, with TRBD1 matching over 7 bases. Losses at the gene ends were 0 bases for V and 0 bases for J; bases not matched to a gene: 10. The germline CDR1 and CDR2 sequences are MGHRA and YSYEKL. The CDR3 covers 18 residues. In DNA, the CDR3 is TGCGCCAGCAGCCAAGATGCGCCGGGACAGCAATTGAACACTGAAGCTTTCTTT. Residues: CASSQDAPGQQLNTEAFF.

This clone was counted once. V and J are TRBV19 and TRBJ2-7; TRBD2 matches at 13 bases. CDR3 length: 15 residues. The J segment lost 3 bases and the V segment lost 4 bases, leaving 3 bases of the junction unmatched. Germline V gives CDR1 LNHDA, CDR2 SQIVND (reference sequence). CDR3 in amino acids: CASSTRTSGSYEQYF. CDR3 in DNA: TGTGCCAGTAGTACCCGGACTAGCGGGAGCTACGAGCAGTACTTC. Looking up the rest from reference TRBV19 and TRBJ2-7 gives the full variable domain: DGGITQSPKYLFRKEGQNVTLSCEQNLNHDAMYWYRQDPGQGLRLIYYSQIVNDFQKGDIAEGYSVSREKKESFPLTVTSAQKNPTAFYLCASSTRTSGSYEQYFGPGTRLTVT.

In its sample, this clone was seen a few times. This sequence joins TRBV28 and TRBJ1-2; D remains ambiguous. The CDR3 runs to 12 residues. Trimming shortened V by 6 bases and J by 4 bases, and 9 bases separated the two germline ends. Germline CDR1 reads MDHEN; CDR2 reads SYDVKM. CDR3 sequence (DNA): TGTGCCAGCAGCCTATCCGTCTATGGCTACACCTTC. The encoded protein is CASSLSVYGYTF.